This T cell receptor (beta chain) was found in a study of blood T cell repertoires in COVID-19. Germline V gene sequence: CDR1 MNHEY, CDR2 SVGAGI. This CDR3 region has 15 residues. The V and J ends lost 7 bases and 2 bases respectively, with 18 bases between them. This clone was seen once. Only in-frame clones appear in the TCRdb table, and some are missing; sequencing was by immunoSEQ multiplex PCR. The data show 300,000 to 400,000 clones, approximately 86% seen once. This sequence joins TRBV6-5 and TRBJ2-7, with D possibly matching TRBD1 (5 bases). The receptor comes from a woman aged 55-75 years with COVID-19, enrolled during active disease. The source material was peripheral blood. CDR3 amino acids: CASKGSVKGPYEQYF. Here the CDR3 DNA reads TGTGCCAGCAAGGGCTCGGTTAAGGGGCCCTACGAGCAGTACTTC.